One and the same sample provided the 12 T cell receptor beta chains below, sequenced in a study of T cell responses to AZD1222 COVID-19 vaccine. Measured with immunoSEQ multiplex PCR; TCRdb has only the in-frame clones, and not every one. This table has approximately 110,000 clones, approximately 84% appearing once. This specimen consisted of peripheral blood, obtained on day 0 of AZD1222 vaccination. The receptor source for this set is an adult in good health.

This sequence joins TRBV4-2 and TRBJ1-2; D unclear. Trimming stripped 4 bases from V and 5 bases from J, with 11 bases between. CDR3 size: 13 residues. Germline assignment: CDR1 LGHNA and CDR2 YNFKEQ. The chain's CDR3 is CASSPLDSYGYTF. CDR3 nucleotides: TGTGCCAGCAGCCCCCTTGACTCTTATGGCTACACCTTC.

The chain employs TRBV19 and TRBJ2-2; possible D gene TRBD2, 5 bases. V lost 1 base to trimming and J lost 3 bases, with 9 bases between them. This CDR3 spans 15 amino acids. Germline V gives CDR1 LNHDA, CDR2 SQIVND (reference sequence). The CDR3: CASSIGTLYTGELFF. CDR3 sequence (DNA): TGTGCCAGTAGTATAGGGACTCTATACACCGGGGAGCTGTTTTTT.

The CDR3: CASSLQRLSTDTQYF. CDR3 in DNA: TGTGCCAGCAGCTTACAGAGGCTTAGCACAGATACGCAGTATTTT. V usage is TRBV7-2 and J usage is TRBJ2-3; no definite D call. Germline CDR1 is SGHTA and CDR2 is FQGNSA. Deletions cut 2 bases from V and 0 bases from J, with 9 bases between. This CDR3 is 15 amino acids long.

The genes are TRBV11-2 and TRBJ2-7, with D unresolved. The V end lost 0 bases, the J end lost 0 bases, and 9 bases lay between the germline ends. This CDR3 has 15 amino acids. Germline assignment: CDR1 SGHAT and CDR2 FQNNGV. CDR3 sequence: CASSLDLGYSYEQYF. The CDR3 DNA reads TGTGCCAGCAGCTTAGATTTGGGTTACTCCTACGAGCAGTACTTC.

This sequence joins TRBV6-1 and TRBJ2-7; no firm D call. The CDR3 is made up of 15 amino acids. V lost 1 base and J lost 5, with 15 bases in between. Germline-derived CDR1 and CDR2 are MNHNS and SASEGT. CDR3 region: CASSEGVSGSHEQYF. In DNA, the CDR3 is TGTGCCAGCAGTGAAGGAGTATCGGGCTCTCACGAGCAGTACTTC.

This chain uses TRBV5-6 with TRBJ1-3; perhaps TRBD1 as D (5 bases). Trimming left V 1 base short and J 0 bases short, with 8 bases between. Germline V gene data show CDR1 as SGHDT and CDR2 as YYEEEE. This CDR3 is 15 amino acids long. As DNA, the CDR3 is TGTGCCAGCAGCTTGAGGGGTACCTCTGGAAACACCATATATTTT. Amino acids: CASSLRGTSGNTIYF.

The gene calls are TRBV3-1 (or the pseudogene TRBV3-2) and TRBJ1-5; the D is unclear. The length of the CDR3 is 13 residues. In germline, CDR1 is LGHDT, CDR2 YNNKEL (reference sequence). V was pared by 2 bases and J by 6 bases, with 8 bases between. CDR3 nucleotides: TGTGCCAGCAGCCAAAATCCGAGTCAGCCCCAGCATTTT. This encodes CASSQNPSQPQHF.

This clone came up once. V usage is TRBV28 and J usage is TRBJ1-2; D perhaps matches TRBD1 (5 bases). CDR3 size: 17 residues. In germline, CDR1 is MDHEN, CDR2 SYDVKM. Trimming pared 5 bases from V and 2 bases from J, leaving 21 bases between. The CDR3 protein is CASSTVGGAGWNYGYTF. DNA of the CDR3: TGTGCCAGCAGTACCGTGGGAGGGGCCGGTTGGAACTATGGCTACACCTTC.

This chain connects TRBV28 to TRBJ1-6, with a weak D call TRBD1 (5 bases). CDR1 and CDR2 (germline): MDHEN, SYDVKM. Deletions cut 9 bases from V and 0 bases from J, with 18 bases between. The CDR3 spans 17 residues. The chain's CDR3 is CASRSGPGGSYNSPLHF. The CDR3 bases are TGTGCCAGTCGATCAGGGCCCGGGGGCTCCTATAATTCACCCCTCCACTTT.

V usage is TRBV5-1 and J usage is TRBJ1-6; D ambiguous. Germline V gene lookup returns CDR1 SGHRS and CDR2 YFSETQ. V dropped 0 bases and J dropped 7 bases, with 5 bases sitting between them. This CDR3 has 13 residues. CDR3 sequence (DNA): TGCGCCAGCAGCTTGGCGGAGAATTCACCCCTCCACTTT. Translated: CASSLAENSPLHF.

The rearrangement uses TRBV28 and TRBJ1-2; 9 bases fit TRBD1. Per the germline V gene, CDR1 is MDHEN and CDR2 is SYDVKM. The CDR3 has 11 residues. The V gene end was trimmed by 5 bases and the J gene end by 12 bases; junction bases not matched to a gene: 4. The CDR3 coding sequence is TGTGCCAGCAGTCTGGGACAGGGCCACACCTTC. It yields the protein CASSLGQGHTF.

This clone appeared a single time. This rearrangement joins TRBV5-4 to TRBJ2-1; weak D call: TRBD2 (7 bases). V was clipped by 5 bases and J by 8 bases, with 17 bases between them. The CDR3 is 14 residues long. CDR1 SGHNT and CDR2 YYREEE come from the germline V gene (reference sequence). CDR3 in amino acids: CASSSERGGYEQFF. The CDR3 bases are TGTGCCAGCAGTTCGGAGAGGGGGGGGTATGAGCAGTTCTTC.